The sequence of this T cell receptor beta chain was determined in a study of blood T cells in healthy people across ages. Together with a sample-barcoded 5' primer, a J-beta primer mix was included in a second PCR lasting about 6 to 11 cycles. MiXCR, run by TCRdb on the 5' RACE reads, gives a single entry per CDR3 protein. The sample lists around 1,100,000 distinct CDR3 sequences, more than 30% occurring once. CDR1 is SQVTM, CDR2 ANQGSEA, per germline. The CDR3 sequence is 13 residues long. V lost 7 bases to trimming and J lost 6 bases; unmatched junction nucleotides: 11. This clonotype has at least ten counts.

This sequence was found in a man younger than 30 in good health. This chain connects TRBV29-1 to TRBJ1-2; 7 positions match TRBD1. Sequencing was done on a sample of blood. This CDR3 is CSARGQSMHGYTF. The DNA for the CDR3 is TGCAGCGCACGGGGACAGTCGATGCATGGCTACACCTTC. Variable domain in full (rest from reference TRBV29-1 and TRBJ1-2): SAVISQKPSRDICQRGTSLTIQCQVDSQVTMMFWYRQQPGQSLTLIATANQGSEATYESGFVIDKFPISRPNLTFSTLTVSNMSPEDSSIYLCSARGQSMHGYTFGSGTRLTVV.